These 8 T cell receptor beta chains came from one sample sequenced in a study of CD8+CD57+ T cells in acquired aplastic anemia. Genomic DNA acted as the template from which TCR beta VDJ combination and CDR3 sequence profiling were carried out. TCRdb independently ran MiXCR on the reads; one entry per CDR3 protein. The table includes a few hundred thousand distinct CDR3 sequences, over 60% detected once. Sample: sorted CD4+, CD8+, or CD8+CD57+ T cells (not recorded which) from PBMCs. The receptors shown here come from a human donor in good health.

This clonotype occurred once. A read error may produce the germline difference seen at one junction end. CDR3 DNA sequence: TGTGCTAGCAGCACGGCAGGGGTTCTCTTCGAGCAGTACTTC. Translating gives CASSTAGVLFEQYF. The V gene is TRBV7-7, the J gene TRBJ2-7; weak D call: TRBD1 (6 bases). The CDR3 is 14 residues long. CDR1 and CDR2 (germline): SSHAT, FNYEAQ (reference sequence).

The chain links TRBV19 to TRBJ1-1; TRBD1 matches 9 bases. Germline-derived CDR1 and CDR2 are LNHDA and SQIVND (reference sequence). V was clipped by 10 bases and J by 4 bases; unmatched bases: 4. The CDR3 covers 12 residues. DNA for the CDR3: TGTGCCACCAAGGGACAGGGCACTGAAGCTTTCTTT. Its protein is CATKGQGTEAFF.

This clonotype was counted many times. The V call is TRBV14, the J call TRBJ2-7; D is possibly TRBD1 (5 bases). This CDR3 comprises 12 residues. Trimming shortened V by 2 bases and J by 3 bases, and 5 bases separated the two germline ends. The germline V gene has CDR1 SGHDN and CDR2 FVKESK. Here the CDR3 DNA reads TGTGCCAGCAGCCAACAGGGCTACGAGCAGTACTTC. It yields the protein CASSQQGYEQYF.

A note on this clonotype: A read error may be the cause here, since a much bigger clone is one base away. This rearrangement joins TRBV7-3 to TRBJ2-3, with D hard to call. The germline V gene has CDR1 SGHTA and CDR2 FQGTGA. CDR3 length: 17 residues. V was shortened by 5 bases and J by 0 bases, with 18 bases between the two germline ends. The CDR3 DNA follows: TGTGCCAGCAGCCAAGATATAGCAGACTTTAGCACAGATACGCAGTATTTT. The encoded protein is CASSQDIADFSTDTQYF. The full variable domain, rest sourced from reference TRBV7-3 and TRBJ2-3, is GAGVSQTPSNKVTEKGKYVELRCDPISGHTALYWYRQSLGQGPEFLIYFQGTGAADDSGLPNDRFFAVRPEGSVSTLKIQRTERGDSAVYLCASSQDIADFSTDTQYFGPGTRLTVL.

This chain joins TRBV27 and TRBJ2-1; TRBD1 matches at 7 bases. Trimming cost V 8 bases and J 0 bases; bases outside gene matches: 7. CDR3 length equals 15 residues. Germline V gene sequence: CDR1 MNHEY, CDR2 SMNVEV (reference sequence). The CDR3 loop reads CASRTRDSSYNEQFF. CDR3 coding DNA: TGTGCCAGCCGGACCCGGGACAGCTCCTACAATGAGCAGTTCTTC.

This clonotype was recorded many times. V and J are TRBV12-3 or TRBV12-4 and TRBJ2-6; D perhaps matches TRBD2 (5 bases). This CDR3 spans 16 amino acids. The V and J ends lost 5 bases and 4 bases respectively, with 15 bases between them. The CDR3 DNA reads TGTGCCAGCAGTCAAGGACTGGCGACGGGGGCCAACGTCCTGACTTTC. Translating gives CASSQGLATGANVLTF.

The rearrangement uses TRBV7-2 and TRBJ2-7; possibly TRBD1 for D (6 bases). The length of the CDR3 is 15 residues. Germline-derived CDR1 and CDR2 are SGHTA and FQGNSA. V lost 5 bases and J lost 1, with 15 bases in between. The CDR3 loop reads CASSPWTDRSYEQYF. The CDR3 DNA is TGTGCCAGCAGCCCCTGGACAGACAGATCCTACGAGCAGTACTTC.

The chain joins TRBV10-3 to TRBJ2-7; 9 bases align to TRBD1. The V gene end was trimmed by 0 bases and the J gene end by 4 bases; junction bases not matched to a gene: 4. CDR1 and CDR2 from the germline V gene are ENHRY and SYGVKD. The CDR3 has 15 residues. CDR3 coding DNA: TGTGCCATCAGTGAGTCGAGACAGGGGGGATACGAGCAGTACTTC. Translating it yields CAISESRQGGYEQYF.